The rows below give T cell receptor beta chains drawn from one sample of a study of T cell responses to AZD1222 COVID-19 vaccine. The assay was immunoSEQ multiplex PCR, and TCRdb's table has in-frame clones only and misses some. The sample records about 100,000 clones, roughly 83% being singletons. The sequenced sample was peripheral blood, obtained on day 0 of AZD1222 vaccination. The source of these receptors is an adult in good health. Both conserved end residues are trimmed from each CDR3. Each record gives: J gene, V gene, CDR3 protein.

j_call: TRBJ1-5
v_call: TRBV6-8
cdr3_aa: ASSYSRNHHSNQPQH

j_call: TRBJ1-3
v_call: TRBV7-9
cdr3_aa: ASSSKTGYSENTIY

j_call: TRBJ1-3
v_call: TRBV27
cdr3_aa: ASRGDGHSGNTIY

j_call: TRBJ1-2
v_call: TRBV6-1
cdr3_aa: ASREELAGLLHYGYT

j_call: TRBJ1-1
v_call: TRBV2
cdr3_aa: ASILQWTEAF

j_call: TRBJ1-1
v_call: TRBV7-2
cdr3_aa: ASSFGLPNTEAF

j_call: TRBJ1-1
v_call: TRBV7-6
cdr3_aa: ASRAAANTEAF

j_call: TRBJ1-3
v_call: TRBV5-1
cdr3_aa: ASSLSPGSGNTIY

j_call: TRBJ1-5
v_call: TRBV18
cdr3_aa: ASSSSRDRDSNQPQH

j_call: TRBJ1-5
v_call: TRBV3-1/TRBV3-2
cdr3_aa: ASSRGNQPQH

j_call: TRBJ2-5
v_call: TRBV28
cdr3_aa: ASSSAGPETQY

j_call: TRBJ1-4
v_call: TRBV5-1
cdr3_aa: ASSLATETRGEKLF

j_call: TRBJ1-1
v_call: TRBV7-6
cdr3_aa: ASSPSGRGWGNTEAF

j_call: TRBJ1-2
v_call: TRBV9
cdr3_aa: ASSASGRGLEGYT

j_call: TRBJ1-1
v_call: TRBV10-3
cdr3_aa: AIRGQTEAF

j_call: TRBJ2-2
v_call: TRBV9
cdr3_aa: ASSATGDPNTGELF

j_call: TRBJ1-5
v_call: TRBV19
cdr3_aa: ASTKGQGFNQPQH

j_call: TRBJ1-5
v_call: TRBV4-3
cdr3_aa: ASSQEAGGRNQPQH

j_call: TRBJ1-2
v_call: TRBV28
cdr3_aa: ASSPTNRVFGYT

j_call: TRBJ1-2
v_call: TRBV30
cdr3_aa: AWSGTGQGLNYGYT

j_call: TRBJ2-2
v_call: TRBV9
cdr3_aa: ASSGGTGYDTGELF

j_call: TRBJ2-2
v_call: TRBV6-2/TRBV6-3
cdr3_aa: ASSYRGSGELF

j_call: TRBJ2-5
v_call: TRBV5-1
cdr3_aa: ASSLVAGGMETQY

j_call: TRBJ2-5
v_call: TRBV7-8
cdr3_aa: ASSLLPRGGRETQY

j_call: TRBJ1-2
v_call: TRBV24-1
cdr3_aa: ATSDFSQDYGYT

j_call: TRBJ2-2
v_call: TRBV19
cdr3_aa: ASSPFGGTGELF

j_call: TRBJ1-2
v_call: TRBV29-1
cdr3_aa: SVRTGYGYT

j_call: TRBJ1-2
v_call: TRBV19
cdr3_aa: ASSIRPSAVLLGYT

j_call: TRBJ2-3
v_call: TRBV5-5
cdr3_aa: ASSYSVNGHRTDTQY

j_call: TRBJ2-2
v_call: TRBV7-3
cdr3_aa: ASSIRGENTGELF